This TCR beta chain stems from a study of blood T cell repertoires in COVID-19. Study-wide context: The analysed material was cDNA or gDNA that came from T cells, B-cell-depleted T cells, or PBMCs.

The authors' processing: Counts of nucleated cells, estimated from reference gene primer amplification, were obtained. TCRdb keeps only in-frame clones here, not all; method: immunoSEQ multiplex PCR. The D gene and trimming were derived from the DNA, and the V and J assignments and clone size from that table. The table lists about 270,000 clones, around nine tenths of them singletons, with roughly 8.5% in the top ten. Sequencing input: peripheral blood. The TCR originated in a man in his forties with active or convalescent COVID-19.

CDR3: CASTPSTGVQPQHF. Written as DNA, the CDR3 is TGCGCCAGCACCCCCTCGACAGGGGTTCAGCCCCAGCATTTT. V gene TRBV10-2 combines with J gene TRBJ1-5, with 8 bases identical to TRBD1. The CDR3 spans 14 residues. V was clipped by 7 bases and J by 6 bases; unmatched bases: 8. Germline CDR1 WSHSY, CDR2 SAAADI.